This entry concerns a single T cell receptor (beta chain). Its cognate antigen has yet to be identified. Qualities for individual bases were not recorded, and no much larger clone is one base off. This sample is drawn from a study of vaccination and CD4 T cells after COVID-19 (dated by TCRdb to between 2021 and 2022). The study in broad terms: Convalescent patients had a positive SARS-CoV-2 result on nasal swab PCR, and of these patients, nine had mild disease and one had severe disease. The convalescent cohort included six males and four females, with two Hispanic individuals, seven Caucasians, two Asians and one multiracial person. Participants received two doses of either the Pfizer-BioNTech BNT162b2 vaccine (n=8) or the Moderna mRNA-1273 vaccine (n=2). Post-COVID blood samples from convalescent patients were collected a median of about 110 days after diagnosis, with a range of roughly 35 to 170 days. Post-vaccine blood samples were obtained a median of about 72 days after the second vaccine dose, with a range of about 13 to 250 days. Culture stimuli were overlapping spike peptide pools from SARS-CoV-2 and from the common cold coronaviruses HCoV-NL63, HCoV-OC43 and HCoV-229E. Control cultures received a CEFX viral epitope pool as the positive control, an HIV-1 Nef peptide pool as the negative control, or no peptide. In 10 COVID-19 convalescent patients and a handful of infection-naive healthy vaccine recipients, the spike-specific CD4+ TCR repertoire before mRNA vaccination was compared with the repertoire after mRNA vaccination. Broader findings and caveats from the paper: In convalescent patients, a median 86.3% of post-vaccine SARS-CoV-2-reactive clones were detected only after vaccination, and vaccine-specific priming was suggested by this finding. Nearly all vaccine-specific clones in convalescent patients (304 of 307) were mono-reactive for SARS-CoV-2 spike rather than cross-reactive with common cold coronaviruses. The study included relatively few convalescent patients and did not analyze early timepoints after natural infection. The median count of SARS-CoV-2-reactive clonotypes went up from 21 after infection to 30 to 40 after vaccination, although the change was not significant.

Its CDR3 holds 15 amino acids, cysteine through phenylalanine. Solely the CDR3 DNA is kept, with 45 bases framed from the first base. CDR1 and CDR2 were assigned from the germline V gene (reference sequence) as SEHNR and FQNEAQ. V has 3 bases trimmed and J has 5 bases trimmed; junction bases matching no gene number 6. The library was made by PCR. At the Johns Hopkins FTIC core, DNA from the cultured CD4+ T cells underwent TCR sequencing with the Oncomine TCR Beta short-read assay. The QIAamp micro DNA kit was used to extract genomic DNA from the cultured CD4+ T cells. The Oncomine TCR Beta libraries from cultured CD4+ T cells were pooled using unique dual indexes and then sequenced on an Illumina iSeq 100. The authors processed their data as follows. Non-productive sequences were removed, and CDR3s not starting with C, not ending with F or W, or shorter than 7 amino acids were discarded. The MANAFEST web application was used to identify antigen-specific clonotypes by comparing peptide-stimulated wells against reference wells and other culture wells. Positive clones required FDR below 0.05, an odds ratio above 5, and productive frequency above 0.1% in at least two of three replicate wells. Clonotypes that were significantly expanded in both SARS-CoV-2 spike wells and at least one common cold coronavirus spike condition were defined as cross-reactive. CDR3 homology was assessed with Levenshtein distances (stringdist) and unrooted phylogenetic trees (ape) in R version 3.6.1. The public reads were reanalyzed by TCRdb: fastp trimming at Q25, MiXCR alignment, in-frame beta chains only. Here each entry gathers all rows of one CDR3 protein and keeps the most common genes and DNA. TCRdb, not the authors, supplied the V and J calls. Recorded for this sample are some 11,000 distinct CDR3 sequences; roughly 61% of them occurred a single time. The ten biggest clones cover roughly 9.4% of the sample.

This sample's treatment or condition label indicates: approximately 10-day PBMC culture with coronavirus spike peptide pools or control peptides (ViraFEST assay). The ViraFEST assay, used in the study, expanded antigen-specific T cells with peptide pools and then identified the expanded clonotypes through TCR sequencing. Positive SARS-CoV-2 PCR tests in the convalescent patients dated from March to December 2020, before Alpha, Beta and Delta variants emerged in the United States. Each well held about 2.2 million PBMCs cultured in IMDM containing approximately 5% human AB serum and approximately 9.8 IU/ml IL-2, with roughly 9.2 ug/ml peptide pools added. On days 3 and 7, half of the culture medium was replaced with fresh IL-2-containing medium. Once the cells had been in culture for roughly 11 days, the EasySep CD4+ T cell isolation kit was used to isolate CD4+ T cells by negative selection. PBMCs were separated from whole blood using Ficoll-Paque Plus gradient centrifugation and then either used fresh or cryopreserved at -140C. In general, triplicate wells were set up for every culture condition.

The chain links TRBV7-9 with TRBJ1-2; 10 of the junction bases match TRBD1. The source of this sequence is a human donor who had recovered from COVID-19. This specimen consisted of CD4+ T cells from blood, cultured in vitro, obtained before SARS-CoV-2 vaccination. The sequence in DNA is TGTGCCAGCAGCTTGGCCGGACAGGGGGTTTATGGCTACACCTTC. Its protein is CASSLAGQGVYGYTF. Here the CDR3 is joined to the reference TRBV7-9 and TRBJ1-2 genes, and the full variable domain is: DTGVSQNPRHKITKRGQNVTFRCDPISEHNRLYWYRQTLGQGPEFLTYFQNEAQLEKSRLLSDRFSAERPKGSFSTLEIQRTEQGDSAMYLCASSLAGQGVYGYTFGSGTRLTVV.